This entry lists 2 T cell receptor beta chains sequenced from one sample in a study of T cells in Graves' hyperthyroidism and ophthalmopathy. The TCR beta CDR3 regions underwent amplification using RNA transcripts as the source. First-round RT-PCR targeting the TCR CDR3 was performed with the HTBI primer set. TCRdb re-analysed the multiplex PCR reads in MiXCR, keeping a single row per CDR3 protein. The sample holds 450,000 to 700,000 distinct CDR3 sequences, 46% seen once. Sequencing was done on a sample of peripheral blood or thyroid tissue (not recorded which). These receptors originate from an adult woman with Graves' disease, either hyperthyroidism or ophthalmopathy (not recorded which).

The J gene is TRBJ1-5, the V gene TRBV2, with D tentatively TRBD1 (5 bases). The germline V gene has CDR1 SNHLY and CDR2 FYNNEI. CDR3 length: 14 amino acids. Trimming stripped 0 bases from V and 7 bases from J, with 10 bases between. This CDR3 is CASSEAGDEQPQHF. The CDR3 nucleotides are TGTGCCAGCAGTGAAGCGGGGGACGAGCAGCCCCAGCATTTT.

The CDR3 loop reads CSARSGLNTEAFF. The CDR3 coding sequence is TGCAGTGCTAGAAGCGGGCTAAACACTGAAGCTTTCTTT. V usage is TRBV20-1 and J usage is TRBJ1-1, with D uncertain. Germline loops: CDR1 DFQATT, CDR2 SNEGSKA (reference sequence). This CDR3 comprises 13 residues. Trimming took 2 bases from V and 2 from J, leaving 9 bases between them.